This passage covers 19 T cell receptor beta chains from one sample sequenced in a study of monozygotic twins with inflammatory bowel disease. Reanalyzing the 5' RACE reads, TCRdb keeps one entry per CDR3 protein, without DNA. The table for this sample gives about 440,000 distinct CDR3 sequences. The sample taken for sequencing was blood. The receptors stem from a human donor with ulcerative colitis or Crohn's disease, or a healthy co-twin of an affected twin (not recorded which).

The chain has TRBV3-1 and TRBJ2-7; with no DNA, the TCRdb D assignment of TRBD1 cannot be verified. The CDR3 runs to 15 residues. Germline lookup yields CDR1 LGHDT and CDR2 YNNKEL (reference sequence). This CDR3 is CASSSTGEIVREQYF.

The chain's CDR3 is CASSFGGWSTEAFF. V is TRBV7-2 and J is TRBJ1-1; TCRdb calls TRBD1, which cannot be checked without DNA. Germline V CDR1 and CDR2: SGHTA, FQGNSA. The CDR3 spans 14 residues.

The V and J genes are TRBV9 and TRBJ2-3; TCRdb indicates TRBD2, and absent DNA this call remains unverified. The CDR3 length is 16 residues. Germline CDR1 is SGDLS and CDR2 is YYNGEE. Here the CDR3 reads CASSPGTSASTDTQYF.

The chain couples TRBV29-1 to TRBJ1-5. Germline CDR1 reads SQVTM; CDR2 reads ANQGSEA. This CDR3 is built from 13 residues. The CDR3 loop reads CSVEKSAGQPQHF. The full variable domain, rest sourced from reference TRBV29-1 and TRBJ1-5, is SAVISQKPSRDICQRGTSLTIQCQVDSQVTMMFWYRQQPGQSLTLIATANQGSEATYESGFVIDKFPISRPNLTFSTLTVSNMSPEDSSIYLCSVEKSAGQPQHFGDGTRLSIL.

The CDR3 loop is CASSLAGTVPDQPQHF. The V and J genes are TRBV12-3 or TRBV12-4 and TRBJ1-5; without DNA, the TCRdb call of TRBD1 cannot be checked. The CDR3 is 16 amino acids.

The chain recombines TRBV7-2 with TRBJ2-1. CDR3 length: 13 residues. Germline V CDR1 and CDR2: SGHTA, FQGNSA. CDR3 protein: CASSLKQINEQFF.

The chain links TRBV5-6 to TRBJ2-5; no DNA is available, so the TRBD1 call from TCRdb remains unchecked. The V gene's germline CDR1 is SGHDT and CDR2 YYEEEE. The CDR3 is 16 residues long. CDR3 region: CASSLIGVAMQETQYF.

The J gene is TRBJ2-1, the V gene TRBV5-1; without DNA, the TCRdb call of TRBD1 cannot be checked. The germline V gene encodes CDR1 SGHRS and CDR2 YFSETQ. There are 18 residues in the CDR3. The CDR3 spells CASSADRRLESAYNEQFF. The variable domain in full, with the rest retrieved from reference TRBV5-1 and TRBJ2-1, is KAGVTQTPRYLIKTRGQQVTLSCSPISGHRSVSWYQQTPGQGLQFLFEYFSETQRNKGNFPGRFSGRQFSNSRSEMNVSTLELGDSALYLCASSADRRLESAYNEQFFGPGTRLTVL.

The chain combines TRBV27 with TRBJ1-1. CDR1 is MNHEY, CDR2 SMNVEV, per germline (reference sequence). The CDR3 extends over 14 amino acids. This chain's CDR3 is CASSLSGLDPEAFF.

The chain is built from TRBV12-3 or TRBV12-4 and TRBJ2-7; TCRdb returns TRBD1, unconfirmable since there is no DNA. This CDR3 is built from 15 residues. The CDR3 loop is CASSFRGARQFEQYF.

The chain's CDR3 is CASSRGLHNEQFF. The V call is TRBV14, the J call TRBJ2-1. The CDR3 has 13 residues. Germline V gene lookup returns CDR1 SGHDN and CDR2 FVKESK. Looking up the rest from reference TRBV14 and TRBJ2-1 gives the full variable domain: EAGVTQFPSHSVIEKGQTVTLRCDPISGHDNLYWYRRVMGKEIKFLLHFVKESKQDESGMPNNRFLAERTGGTYSTLKVQPAELEDSGVYFCASSRGLHNEQFFGPGTRLTVL.

The chain employs TRBV4-3 and TRBJ2-7; there is no DNA to check the TCRdb D call of TRBD1. Germline values: CDR1 LGHNA, CDR2 YSLEER. This CDR3 has 13 residues. This CDR3 is CASSHNTGFEQYF.

The V call is TRBV6-6, the J call TRBJ1-2; TCRdb lists TRBD1, though no DNA is available to test this call. The CDR3 has 13 residues. CDR1 is MNHNY and CDR2 is SVGAGI in the germline V gene (reference sequence). CDR3 amino acids: CASSWDQGGGYTF.

The V and J genes are TRBV5-1 and TRBJ2-5. The CDR3 extends over 16 amino acids. The V gene's germline CDR1 is SGHRS and CDR2 YFSETQ. CDR3 residues: CASSVSPWQVQETQYF.

This chain connects TRBV6-5 to TRBJ2-3; TCRdb calls TRBD1, which cannot be checked without DNA. The length of the CDR3 is 14 residues. Germline lookup yields CDR1 MNHEY and CDR2 SVGAGI. The CDR3 sequence is CASSYGGAEDTQYF.

The chain carries TRBV20-1 and TRBJ2-7; TCRdb selects TRBD1, and the lack of DNA leaves this call unchecked. CDR1 is DFQATT and CDR2 is SNEGSKA in the germline V gene (reference sequence). The CDR3 sequence is 12 residues long. The CDR3 region is CSAPGTGAEQYF.

V and J are TRBV7-2 and TRBJ2-2. Germline values: CDR1 SGHTA, CDR2 FQGNSA. There are 12 residues in the CDR3. CDR3 protein: CASSLPPGELFF.

This chain connects TRBV5-1 to TRBJ1-5; TCRdb's D gene call, TRBD1, goes unchecked for lack of DNA. CDR1 and CDR2 (germline): SGHRS, YFSETQ. This CDR3 is built from 14 residues. CDR3 region: CASSPGTGSQPQHF.

The chain has TRBV11-2 and TRBJ1-1. This CDR3 has 12 residues. CDR1 is SGHAT, CDR2 FQNNGV, per germline. CDR3 sequence: CSSHQGTTEAFF.